This TCR beta chain was recovered during a study of blood T cell repertoires in COVID-19. Authors' processing steps: For nucleated cells, counts were estimated from reference gene primer amplification. The protocol was immunoSEQ multiplex PCR, while the TCRdb copy is restricted to in-frame clones and leaves out a portion. Clonal size and the V and J genes are those of that table, whereas D and trimming came from the DNA. The profile covers roughly 94,000 clones, with roughly 82% appearing a single time and approximately 25% taken by the ten largest. The sequence was obtained from a man aged 60 to 75 with acute or convalescent COVID-19. What was sequenced was peripheral blood.

The CDR3 reads CASSRLDKAGTSTDTQYF. The CDR3 region has the DNA TGCGCCAGCAGCCGACTAGATAAAGCGGGGACTAGCACAGATACGCAGTATTTT. The V call is TRBV5-1, the J call TRBJ2-3; the match to TRBD2 covers 7 bases. CDR1 is SGHRS, CDR2 YFSETQ, per germline. This CDR3 has 18 residues. V lost 4 bases to trimming and J lost 0 bases; unmatched junction nucleotides: 14.